These 10 T cell receptor beta chains were sequenced from one sample in a study of T cell repertoires in cytomegalovirus infection (dated by TCRdb to about 2019). Sequencing took place on an Illumina HiSeq 1500. TCRdb reworked the public reads: Q25 trimming with fastp, MiXCR clone assembly, productive beta chains retained. Each entry merges the rows of one CDR3 protein and shows their most common DNA and genes. A total of about 530,000 distinct CDR3 sequences appear in this sample, 26% of them only once. Around 13% of the sample goes to the ten largest clones. The sample was PBMCs. The receptors were sampled from a human donor in good health (CMV status not recorded). Some clones in this sample may be carry-over from other donors' samples.

V is TRBV2 and J is TRBJ2-5; D may be TRBD1 (5 bases). Trimming cost V 6 bases and J 5 bases, with 13 bases left between them. Germline CDR1 and CDR2: SNHLY and FYNNEI. The CDR3 is 13 residues long. The CDR3 region is CASRGPLRETQYF. The DNA for the CDR3 is TGTGCCAGCAGGGGGCCGCTTCGGGAGACCCAGTACTTC.

The chain links TRBV28 to TRBJ2-7; 12 bases agree with TRBD2. J gave up 0 bases and V 5 bases, and 11 bases lay outside the gene matches. Germline lookup yields CDR1 MDHEN and CDR2 SYDVKM. The CDR3 totals 18 residues. CDR3 sequence (DNA): TGTGCCAGCAGTCTTGGACTAGCGGGAACTAGGAGCTCCTACGAGCAGTACTTC. Translation gives CASSLGLAGTRSSYEQYF.

This clonotype was detected many times. In DNA form, the CDR3 reads TGTGCCAGCAGCGCGGGGTTCGGACAGGAGGACTACGAGCAGTACTTC. Translating it yields CASSAGFGQEDYEQYF. The chain is built from TRBV7-8 and TRBJ2-7; D possibly corresponds to TRBD1 (7 bases). Trimming removed 5 bases at V and 3 bases at J, with 20 bases between. The CDR3 totals 16 residues. The germline V gene encodes CDR1 SGHVS and CDR2 FQNEAQ.

The chain combines TRBV6-2 or TRBV6-3 with TRBJ1-5; 7 bases agree with TRBD1. CDR3 length: 15 residues. Trimming removed 2 bases from V and 4 bases from J; junction bases left unmatched: 5. Germline CDR1 reads MNHEY; CDR2 reads SVGEGT. The CDR3 is CASSYVSQGNQPQHF. In DNA form, the CDR3 reads TGTGCCAGCAGTTACGTCTCACAGGGGAATCAGCCCCAGCATTTT.

To note about this clonotype: One end of the junction is discordant with germline, which a read error may explain. The chain recombines TRBV20-1 with TRBJ1-6; no firm D call. CDR1 is DFQATT and CDR2 is SNEGSKA in the germline V gene (reference sequence). CDR3 size: 14 residues. The CDR3 loop is CSARPGSDNSPLHF. The CDR3 DNA is TGCAGTGCTAGACCAGGCTCCGATAATTCACCCCTCCACTTT.

This clonotype was picked up a small number of times. The genes are TRBV4-1 and TRBJ2-1; 10 bases agree with TRBD1. This CDR3 has 16 residues. Germline V gene lookup returns CDR1 MGHRA and CDR2 YSYEKL. J gave up 4 bases and V 3 bases, and 6 bases lay outside the gene matches. CDR3 sequence (DNA): TGCGCCAGCAGCCAGACCGGGACAGGGGCTTACAATGAGCAGTTCTTC. Its protein is CASSQTGTGAYNEQFF.

The rearrangement links TRBV7-8 to TRBJ2-2, with 7 nucleotides matching TRBD2. From germline, CDR1 is SGHVS and CDR2 FQNEAQ. The CDR3 sequence is 15 residues long. The J segment lost 6 bases and the V segment lost 5 bases, leaving 9 bases of the junction unmatched. CDR3 residues: CASSRGLVLSGELFF. DNA for the CDR3: TGTGCCAGCAGCCGTGGACTAGTTCTTTCCGGGGAGCTGTTTTTT.

V usage is TRBV7-8 and J usage is TRBJ1-1; maybe TRBD1 (6 bases). This CDR3 comprises 14 residues. Germline CDR1 reads SGHVS; CDR2 reads FQNEAQ. The V and J ends lost 2 bases and 4 bases respectively, with 11 bases between them. The CDR3 here is CASSLSGDLTEAFF. In nucleotides, the CDR3 is TGTGCCAGCAGCTTATCAGGGGACCTCACTGAAGCTTTCTTT.

The chain couples TRBV6-5 to TRBJ1-3, with D possibly matching TRBD1 (5 bases). The germline V gene has CDR1 MNHEY and CDR2 SVGAGI. The ends were cut back, 0 bases at V and 4 bases at J, with 10 bases in the middle. The CDR3 length is 15 residues. CDR3 residues: CASSYSLTAGNTIYF. The CDR3 coding sequence is TGTGCCAGCAGTTACTCGCTGACAGCCGGAAACACCATATATTTT.

The chain is built from TRBV6-2 or TRBV6-3 and TRBJ1-5; D is unclear. Germline V gene lookup returns CDR1 MNHEY and CDR2 SVGEGT. The CDR3 totals 16 residues. With 2 bases removed from V and 0 bases from J, the gap between germline ends came to 11 bases. CDR3 sequence: CASSYTGQYSNQPQHF. The CDR3 nucleotides are TGTGCCAGCAGTTACACGGGCCAGTATAGCAATCAGCCCCAGCATTTT.